One sample yielded the 5 T cell receptor beta chains listed below, sequenced in a study of CXCR3-negative and CXCR3-positive naive CD8 T cells. All TRB cDNA libraries came from 5' RACE performed with UMI labels. No DNA is given; TCRdb re-called the 5' RACE reads and lists each CDR3 protein once. This sample's clone table lists about 6,800 distinct CDR3 sequences. The specimen sequenced was naive CXCR3- CD8+ T cells from blood. Documented subset: CD45RO-CCR7+CD27+CD95- naive CD8+ T cells lacking CXCR3 (TNR3-). Every receptor here comes from a human donor in good health. Some clones in this sample may be carry-over from other donors' samples.

This clonotype is classed as medium-sized by frequency. The chain recombines TRBV29-1 with TRBJ2-1. The length of the CDR3 is 11 residues. Per germline, CDR1 SQVTM and CDR2 ANQGSEA. The CDR3 sequence: CSVVGGSEQFF.

The chain employs TRBV7-7 and TRBJ1-1; TCRdb proposes TRBD1, but this gene call is untestable without DNA. This CDR3 has 14 amino acids. The V gene's germline CDR1 is SSHAT and CDR2 FNYEAQ (reference sequence). The CDR3 loop reads CASRPMGDTYEAFF.

Frequency places this clonotype as medium-sized (0.01 to 0.1%). V usage is TRBV29-1 and J usage is TRBJ2-3. CDR1 is SQVTM, CDR2 ANQGSEA, per germline. There are 12 residues in the CDR3. CDR3 amino acids: CSVYSLTDTQYF.

This clonotype is classed as medium-sized by frequency. The gene calls are TRBV29-1 and TRBJ2-5; TCRdb's D call of TRBD1 is untestable without DNA. Germline V gene data show CDR1 as SQVTM and CDR2 as ANQGSEA. This CDR3 region has 12 residues. CDR3 sequence: CSATTVWETQYF.

Measured by frequency, this clonotype is medium-sized. The chain employs TRBV4-3 and TRBJ2-5; no DNA is available, so the TRBD2 call from TCRdb remains unchecked. The CDR3 has 17 amino acids. Per the germline V gene, CDR1 is LGHNA and CDR2 is YSLEER. CDR3 region: CASSQDEGLAGGETQYF.